This T cell receptor beta chain is from a study of blood T cell repertoires in COVID-19. In the authors' methods: Reference gene primer amplification yielded estimated nucleated cell counts. Here immunoSEQ multiplex PCR was the method, and the copy in TCRdb shows in-frame clones only, minus some. V and J calls and clone size are those listed in that table; D and trimming were worked out from the DNA. The sample shows approximately 300,000 clones, 85% to 90% of them seen only once. This clone was recorded a few times. Material: PBMCs or T cells enriched from blood (not recorded which). The sequence was collected from a woman aged 18-35 years who had recovered from COVID-19.

The CDR3, as DNA: TGCGCCAGCCTGCTCCCCCCTAGCGCAACCCACGAGCAGTACTTC. It translates to CASLLPPSATHEQYF. The chain is built from TRBV5-1 and TRBJ2-7; D is possibly TRBD2 (6 bases). V lost 7 bases and J lost 5, with 22 bases in between. Germline lookup yields CDR1 SGHRS and CDR2 YFSETQ. CDR3 length: 15 amino acids. The full variable domain, completed using reference TRBV5-1 and TRBJ2-7, is KAGVTQTPRYLIKTRGQQVTLSCSPISGHRSVSWYQQTPGQGLQFLFEYFSETQRNKGNFPGRFSGRQFSNSRSEMNVSTLELGDSALYLCASLLPPSATHEQYFGPGTRLTVT.